The clone carrying this T cell receptor beta chain showed up many times. Its specificity is not known. This sample is part of a study of T cells in Graves' hyperthyroidism and ophthalmopathy. The patients, who ranged from 18 to 65 in age, presented with newly diagnosed hyperthyroidism lasting under 2 months. Germline V gene sequence: CDR1 SGHTA, CDR2 FQGTGA. CDR3 length equals 13 residues. V shed 2 bases and J shed 9 bases, with 11 bases lying between them. Amplified regions were TCR beta CDR3 sequences from RNA transcripts. When the TCR CDR3 underwent first-round RT-PCR, the HTBI primer set was used. MiXCR, applied by TCRdb to the multiplex PCR reads, yields one record per CDR3 protein. This table holds roughly 700,000 distinct CDR3 sequences, around 15% found once. Study findings and constraints: With a median lead of approximately 6 months before onset, the model predicted ophthalmopathy.

This sequence joins TRBV7-3 and TRBJ2-1; no firm D call. Specimen: blood. This receptor was obtained from a young woman with Graves' hyperthyroidism. Here the CDR3 reads CASSLGGQVEQFF. The CDR3 DNA is TGTGCCAGCAGCTTAGGCGGCCAGGTTGAGCAGTTCTTC.